The 5 T cell receptor beta chains below were found in one sample sequenced in a study of T cell repertoires in cytomegalovirus infection. From the reads, TCRdb called clonotypes with MiXCR, one entry per CDR3 protein. The sample lists fewer than 550,000 distinct CDR3 sequences, roughly 29% occurring once. Sequencing was performed on PBMCs. These receptors were taken from a human donor in good health (CMV status not recorded). Some clones in this sample may be carry-over from other donors' samples.

This clonotype was counted a few times. V usage is TRBV6-1 and J usage is TRBJ2-7; 12 bases are a match to TRBD1. Germline V lookup: CDR1 MNHNS, CDR2 SASEGT. V lost 9 bases and J lost 6; bases outside the gene matches: 6. The CDR3 contains 13 residues. CDR3 loop: CARTGTGGFEQYF. In DNA form, the CDR3 reads TGTGCCAGGACCGGGACAGGGGGCTTCGAGCAGTACTTC.

This clonotype came up many times. The chain has TRBV7-9 and TRBJ2-4, with TRBD1 matching 9 bases. Germline V CDR1 and CDR2: SEHNR, FQNEAQ (reference sequence). V shed 0 bases and J 0 bases; nucleotides not matched to a gene: 6. The CDR3 is 18 amino acids. This chain's CDR3 is CASSLAPPGQGAKNIQYF. CDR3 in DNA: TGTGCCAGCAGCTTAGCTCCCCCGGGACAGGGAGCCAAAAACATTCAGTACTTC.

This clonotype came up a few times. V and J are TRBV28 and TRBJ2-1; no reliable D call. The CDR3 sequence is 14 residues long. Germline values: CDR1 MDHEN, CDR2 SYDVKM. V was cut by 4 bases and J by 5 bases, with 12 bases left in between. CDR3 residues: CASSSAAADNEQFF. The CDR3 DNA follows: TGTGCCAGCAGTTCCGCGGCCGCCGACAATGAGCAGTTCTTC.

The chain uses TRBV7-3 and TRBJ1-5; D is perhaps TRBD1 (6 bases). Germline V lookup: CDR1 SGHTA, CDR2 FQGTGA. This CDR3 comprises 14 residues. Trimming stripped 5 bases from V and 3 bases from J, with 11 bases between. CDR3 amino acids: CASSPRDNNQPQHF. DNA for the CDR3: TGTGCCAGCAGCCCCAGGGACAACAATCAGCCCCAGCATTTT.

This clonotype was picked up a small number of times. The V gene is TRBV28, the J gene TRBJ2-1; 8 bases align to TRBD1. V gave up 8 bases and J gave up 0 bases; unmatched junction bases: 3. The germline V gene encodes CDR1 MDHEN and CDR2 SYDVKM. The CDR3 has 14 amino acids. The DNA of the CDR3 is TGTGCCAGCGACAGGGGAACCTCCTACAATGAGCAGTTCTTC. Translated: CASDRGTSYNEQFF.